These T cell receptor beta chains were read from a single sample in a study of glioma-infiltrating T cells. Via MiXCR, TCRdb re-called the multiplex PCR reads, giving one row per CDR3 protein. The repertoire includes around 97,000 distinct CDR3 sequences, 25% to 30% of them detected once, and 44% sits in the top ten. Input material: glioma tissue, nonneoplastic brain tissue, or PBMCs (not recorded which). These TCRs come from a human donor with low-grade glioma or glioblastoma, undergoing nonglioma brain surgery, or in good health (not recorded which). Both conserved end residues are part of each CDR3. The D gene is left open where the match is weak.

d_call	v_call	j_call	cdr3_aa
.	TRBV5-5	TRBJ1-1	CASSLQVEAFF
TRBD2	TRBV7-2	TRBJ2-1	CASSTGLAGDEQFF
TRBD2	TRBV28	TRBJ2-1	CASSPRTSRYNEQFF
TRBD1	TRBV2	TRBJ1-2	CASTWDRVEGYTF
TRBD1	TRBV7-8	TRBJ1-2	CASSFRQGGYTF
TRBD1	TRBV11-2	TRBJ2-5	CASRGGQGAKTQYF
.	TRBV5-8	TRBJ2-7	CASSLITGPYEQYF
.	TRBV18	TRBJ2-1	CASSPQGLRDNEQFF
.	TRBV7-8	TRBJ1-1	CASSLRYTEAFF
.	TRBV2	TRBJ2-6	CASTTESSGANVLTF
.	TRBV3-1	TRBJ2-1	CASSLEEGYNEQFF
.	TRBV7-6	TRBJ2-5	CASSLARTGNGRGKTQYF
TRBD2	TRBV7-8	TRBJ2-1	CASSLRPGTSGNEQFF
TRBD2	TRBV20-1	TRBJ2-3	CSARESSGGGDTQYF
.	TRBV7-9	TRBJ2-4	CASSTTDGKNIQYF
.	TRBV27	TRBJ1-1	CASSFYICSAWANTEAFF
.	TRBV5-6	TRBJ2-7	CASSLFRTAVYEQYF
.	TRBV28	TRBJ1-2	CATLFSGGANYGYTF
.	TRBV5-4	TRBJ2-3	CARSLAGKASTDTQYF
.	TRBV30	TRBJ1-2	CAWRTLQARGYGYTF
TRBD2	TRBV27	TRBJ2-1	CASSLYAGGGEKFF
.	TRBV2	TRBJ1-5	CASSAGWGNPQHF
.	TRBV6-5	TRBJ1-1	CASSYFDNNTEAFF
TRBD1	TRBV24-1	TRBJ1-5	CATSDRQGGNQPQHF
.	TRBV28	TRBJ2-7	CASSPLMAEQYF
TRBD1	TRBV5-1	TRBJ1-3	CASSSGTAGNTIYF
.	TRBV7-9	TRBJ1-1	CASSRAEKNTEAFF
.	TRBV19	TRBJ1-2	CASTKDRGYGYTF
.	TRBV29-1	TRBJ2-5	CSVSGGPQETQYF
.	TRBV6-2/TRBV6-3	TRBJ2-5	CASSYSSSGETQYF
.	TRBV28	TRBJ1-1	CASSPPLGSNTEAFF
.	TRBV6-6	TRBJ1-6	CASSYSNYKSPLHF
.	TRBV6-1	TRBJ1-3	CASSPQGVPGNTIYF
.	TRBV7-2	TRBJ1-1	CASSWVGGANTEAFF
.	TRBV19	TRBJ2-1	CASSMDPGAHNEQFF
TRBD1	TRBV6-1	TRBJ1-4	CASSRGQGATNEKLFF
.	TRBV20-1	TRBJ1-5	CSARDSMQPQHF
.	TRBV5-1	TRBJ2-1	CASSLGVDYNEQFF
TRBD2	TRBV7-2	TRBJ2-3	CASSLVGGTGGPIADTQYF
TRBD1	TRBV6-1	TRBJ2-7	CASRDNFLQGRTYEQYF
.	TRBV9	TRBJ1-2	CASRVGAGYGYTF
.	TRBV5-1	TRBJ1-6	CASSVGRRNNSPLHF
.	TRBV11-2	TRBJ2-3	CASSLGRGDTQYF
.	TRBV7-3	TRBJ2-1	CASSTYSSSYNEQFF
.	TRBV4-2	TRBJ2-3	CASSQDAAGLTDTQYF
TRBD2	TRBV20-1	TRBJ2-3	CSAIAGPDTQYF
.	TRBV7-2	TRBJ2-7	CASSSRRAYEQYF
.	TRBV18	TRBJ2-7	CASSPRTDYEQYF
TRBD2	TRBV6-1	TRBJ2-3	CASSVTSGGVADTQYF